The text below deals with one T cell receptor (beta chain). Its matching antigen is unknown. These data are taken from a study of CD8 T cells in ankylosing spondylitis. Overall study findings and caveats: A motif of fewer than ten highly homologous TCR beta variants was seen as apparently characteristic of ankylosing spondylitis blood. Disease-linked clones proved CD8+ and comparatively uncommon in peripheral blood.

TCRdb recomputed calls from the 5' RACE reads with MiXCR, one row per CDR3 protein. The sample shows about 210,000 distinct CDR3 sequences, about 7% of them seen only once. Germline CDR1 LNHDA, CDR2 SQIVND (reference sequence). This CDR3 is 13 amino acids long. Trimming cost V 9 bases and J 5 bases; bases outside gene matches: 4. This TCR was sampled from a male donor with ankylosing spondylitis. This chain connects TRBV19 to TRBJ2-1; 10 bases match TRBD2. The sample consisted of blood, either unsorted or a sorted T cell fraction (not recorded which). The CDR3 DNA follows: TGTGCCAGCGCTAGCGGGAGCCACAATGAGCAGTTCTTC. Its protein product is CASASGSHNEQFF.